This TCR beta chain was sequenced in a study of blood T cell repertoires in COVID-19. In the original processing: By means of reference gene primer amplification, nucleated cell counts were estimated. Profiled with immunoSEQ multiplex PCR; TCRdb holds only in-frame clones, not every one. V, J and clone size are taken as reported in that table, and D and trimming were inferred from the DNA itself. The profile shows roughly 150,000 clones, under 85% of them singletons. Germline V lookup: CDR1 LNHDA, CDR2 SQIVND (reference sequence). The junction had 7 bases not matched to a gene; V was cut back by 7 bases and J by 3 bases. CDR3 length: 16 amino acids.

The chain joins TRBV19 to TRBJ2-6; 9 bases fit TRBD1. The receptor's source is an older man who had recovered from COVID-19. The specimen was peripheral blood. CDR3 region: CASTETGGVGANVLTF. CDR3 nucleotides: TGTGCCAGTACCGAGACAGGGGGTGTTGGGGCCAACGTCCTGACTTTC.